One and the same sample provided the 2 T cell receptor beta chains below, sequenced in a study of CD8 T cells in ankylosing spondylitis. MiXCR was run by TCRdb on the 5' RACE reads, yielding one entry per CDR3 protein. The sample has approximately 200,000 distinct CDR3 sequences, roughly 13% seen once. Material for sequencing was blood, either unsorted or a sorted T cell fraction (not recorded which). Source of these receptors: a male donor with ankylosing spondylitis or in good health (not recorded which).

V is TRBV7-9 and J is TRBJ1-1; weak D call: TRBD1 (6 bases). Germline CDR1 SEHNR, CDR2 FQNEAQ (reference sequence). Deletions cut 4 bases from V and 2 bases from J, with 17 bases between. The CDR3 is 16 amino acids. The CDR3 region is CASSSFRDTTNTEAFF. Written as DNA, the CDR3 is TGTGCCAGCAGCTCTTTTCGGGACACTACTAACACTGAAGCTTTCTTT.

This clonotype appeared a few times. The chain has TRBV5-1 and TRBJ1-1, with D possibly TRBD1 on 5 matching bases. In germline, CDR1 is SGHRS, CDR2 YFSETQ. Between the trimmed V and J ends, which lost 4 bases and 1 base, there was a span of 11 bases. This CDR3 comprises 14 residues. CDR3 loop: CASSEGFGNTEAFF. The CDR3, as DNA: TGCGCCAGCAGCGAGGGGTTCGGGAACACTGAAGCTTTCTTT.